This passage covers 20 T cell receptor beta chains from one sample sequenced in a study of T cell repertoires in cytomegalovirus infection. TCRdb itself ran the reads through MiXCR, one entry per CDR3 protein. The repertoire consists of around 89,000 distinct CDR3 sequences, with about 29% occurring once and the leading ten covering approximately 71%. Antigens of these TCRs are unknown. Sequences were derived from CD8+ T cells from cultured PBMCs, sampled from culture after CMV antigen stimulation. The receptors stem from a human donor in good health (CMV status not recorded). Some clones in this sample may be carry-over from other donors' samples.

The chain is built from TRBV9 and TRBJ1-2; unclear D gene. This CDR3 comprises 13 residues. The germline CDR1 and CDR2 sequences are SGDLS and YYNGEE. V was pared by 5 bases and J by 5 bases, with 13 bases between. CDR3 residues: CASRRTEAYGYTF. CDR3 nucleotides: TGTGCCAGCAGACGGACGGAAGCGTATGGCTACACCTTC.

The sample holds one count of this clonotype. The chain carries TRBV6-1 and TRBJ1-1; no clear D gene. The CDR3 has 15 amino acids. Germline assignment: CDR1 MNHNS and CDR2 SASEGT. V gave up 3 bases and J gave up 0 bases, with 11 bases separating them. For the CDR3, the DNA is TGTGCCAGCAGTGATGGAGGGAACATGAACACTGAAGCTTTCTTT. Amino acids: CASSDGGNMNTEAFF.

In its sample, this clonotype was seen many times. The chain carries TRBV12-3 or TRBV12-4 and TRBJ2-1; 8 nucleotides agree with TRBD1. Losses at the gene ends were 6 bases for V and 0 bases for J; bases not matched to a gene: 7. CDR3 size: 16 residues. The CDR3 nucleotides are TGTGCCAGCAGCATGGGACAGGCGATCTCCTACAATGAGCAGTTCTTC. Protein product: CASSMGQAISYNEQFF.

This chain connects TRBV25-1 to TRBJ2-3; D ambiguous. Germline V gene data show CDR1 as MGHDK and CDR2 as SYGVNS. The CDR3 covers 13 residues. The ends were cut back, 6 bases at V and 4 bases at J, with 11 bases in the middle. Here the CDR3 DNA reads TGTGCCAGCAGACCCCTAGGGCCAGATACGCAGTATTTT. It translates to CASRPLGPDTQYF.

This clonotype was detected only once. The genes are TRBV6-5 and TRBJ2-7; TRBD1 matches 8 bases. With V trimmed by 5 bases and J by 5 bases, 11 bases remained unmatched. Germline V gene data show CDR1 as MNHEY and CDR2 as SVGAGI. This CDR3 region has 15 residues. The CDR3 DNA reads as TGTGCCAGCAGTAAGACAGGGGAACGGGGCAACGAGCAGTACTTC. Its protein product is CASSKTGERGNEQYF.

In its sample, this clonotype was seen a few times. The CDR3 DNA follows: TGTGCCAGCAGTTTATGGGGCAATCCACATCAGCCCCAGCATTTT. Residues: CASSLWGNPHQPQHF. This chain joins TRBV28 and TRBJ1-5; D is undetermined. CDR1 is MDHEN and CDR2 is SYDVKM in the germline V gene. Trimming took off 0 bases at V and 5 bases at J, with 11 bases between the two ends. The CDR3 is made up of 15 amino acids.

V is TRBV27 and J is TRBJ1-2; 7 positions match TRBD1. J gave up 5 bases and V 4 bases, and 4 bases lay outside the gene matches. Germline CDR1 reads MNHEY; CDR2 reads SMNVEV (reference sequence). The CDR3 extends over 13 amino acids. CDR3 loop: CASSYQGGYGYTF. The CDR3 region has the DNA TGTGCCAGCAGTTATCAGGGGGGGTATGGCTACACCTTC.

This clonotype was observed a few times. The chain uses TRBV7-6 and TRBJ2-5; D remains ambiguous. The CDR3 covers 12 residues. Germline loops: CDR1 SGHVS, CDR2 FNYEAQ. V dropped 0 bases and J dropped 5 bases, with 4 bases sitting between them. The DNA of the CDR3 is TGTGCCAGCAGCTTAGCGGTGGAGACCCAGTACTTC. Amino acids: CASSLAVETQYF.

The chain recombines TRBV12-3 or TRBV12-4 with TRBJ2-2, with 7 bases matching TRBD1. V was clipped by 6 bases and J by 6 bases; unmatched bases: 7. The CDR3 length is 14 residues. The chain's CDR3 is CASSLQGKAGELFF. For the CDR3, the DNA is TGTGCCAGCAGCTTACAGGGGAAAGCCGGGGAGCTGTTTTTT.

V usage is TRBV10-3 and J usage is TRBJ2-5; D is ambiguous. CDR3 size: 15 residues. Germline V gene sequence: CDR1 ENHRY, CDR2 SYGVKD. Trimming shortened V by 2 bases and J by 2 bases, and 12 bases separated the two germline ends. This chain's CDR3 is CAISEPDVRQETQYF. The CDR3 bases are TGTGCCATCAGTGAGCCCGACGTCAGACAAGAGACCCAGTACTTC.

The chain uses TRBV7-4 and TRBJ1-4, with a possible D match to TRBD1 (5 bases). CDR1 is SGHVT and CDR2 is SQSDAQ in the germline V gene. CDR3 length: 14 residues. V lost 3 bases, J lost 6 bases, and 11 bases lay in between. In DNA form, the CDR3 reads TGTGCCAGCAGCTTTCGGGACCGAGATGAAAAACTGTTTTTT. Its protein is CASSFRDRDEKLFF.

In DNA form, the CDR3 reads TGTGCCAGCAGTTACTCGAACCAGGGGACGGCGAACACTGAAGCTTTCTTT. This codes for CASSYSNQGTANTEAFF. The V gene is TRBV6-6, the J gene TRBJ1-1; a possible D gene is TRBD1 (6 bases). The germline gives CDR1 MNHNY, CDR2 SVGAGI (reference sequence). The CDR3 length is 17 residues. Trimming removed 0 bases from V and 1 base from J, with 15 bases in between.

The chain joins TRBV5-1 to TRBJ2-1, with no clear D. This CDR3 spans 15 amino acids. CDR1 and CDR2 (germline): SGHRS, YFSETQ. V lost 0 bases and J lost 0, with 7 bases in between. The CDR3 DNA reads as TGCGCCAGCAGCTTGGACCAGAGCTCCTACAATGAGCAGTTCTTC. It codes for CASSLDQSSYNEQFF.

This clonotype was found many times. This chain links TRBV7-8 with TRBJ2-3; the match to TRBD2 covers 11 bases. After removal of 5 bases from V and 5 bases from J, the junction contained 12 bases not matched to a gene. CDR1 SGHVS and CDR2 FQNEAQ come from the germline V gene. This CDR3 is 17 amino acids long. CDR3 sequence reads: CASSPEALAGAGDTQYF. The CDR3 nucleotides read TGTGCCAGCAGCCCCGAGGCACTAGCGGGGGCGGGAGATACGCAGTATTTT.

This clonotype was observed at least ten times. The junction does not match germline at one end; this may be a read error. The rearrangement joins TRBV28 to TRBJ1-2; TRBD1 might be the D (6 bases). The CDR3 has 13 amino acids. Germline V gene data show CDR1 as MDHEN and CDR2 as SYDVKM. Here the CDR3 DNA reads TGTGCCAGCAGCCTAATCGGGGGCGCGGCCCTCAACTTC. It specifies CASSLIGGAALNF.

In its sample, this clonotype was seen a few times. The V and J genes are TRBV28 and TRBJ1-1; D perhaps matches TRBD1 (5 bases). Germline CDR1 MDHEN, CDR2 SYDVKM. V shed 1 base and J shed 7 bases, with 7 bases lying between them. This CDR3 region has 12 residues. Here the CDR3 DNA reads TGTGCCAGCAGTTTATTGGGGGATGAAGCTTTCTTT. Its translation is CASSLLGDEAFF.

There are a few counts of this clonotype. The chain uses TRBV10-3 and TRBJ1-2; unclear D gene. Germline V gene lookup returns CDR1 ENHRY and CDR2 SYGVKD. The CDR3 length is 16 residues. With 4 bases removed from V and 4 bases from J, the gap between germline ends came to 19 bases. The DNA of the CDR3 is TGTGCCATCAGTGGGTTAGGAGATCAACATTTCTATGGCTACACCTTC. As protein: CAISGLGDQHFYGYTF.

The chain employs TRBV5-1 and TRBJ2-3; TRBD2 matches at 11 bases. After removal of 4 bases from V and 2 bases from J, the junction contained 9 bases not matched to a gene. The CDR3 length is 17 residues. CDR1 is SGHRS, CDR2 YFSETQ, per germline. The CDR3 spells CASSPVTSGTFTDTQYF. CDR3 DNA: TGCGCCAGCAGCCCAGTGACTAGCGGGACTTTCACAGATACGCAGTATTTT.

V gene TRBV7-4 combines with J gene TRBJ2-5, with TRBD1 matching 8 bases. With 5 bases clipped from V and 4 bases from J, the junction kept 9 bases outside the gene matches. The CDR3 is 15 amino acids. CDR1 is SGHVT, CDR2 SQSDAQ, per germline. The CDR3 loop reads CASSGPTGVGETQYF. CDR3 in DNA: TGTGCCAGCAGCGGCCCGACAGGGGTCGGAGAGACCCAGTACTTC.

J is TRBJ1-5 and V is TRBV4-1; TRBD1 might be the D (5 bases). Trimming left V 1 base short and J 5 bases short, with 6 bases between. CDR1 and CDR2 from the germline V gene are MGHRA and YSYEKL. The CDR3 consists of 13 residues. CDR3 residues: CASSQGGYQPQHF. CDR3 bases: TGCGCCAGCAGCCAAGGGGGGTATCAGCCCCAGCATTTT.